This T cell receptor (beta chain) was identified in a study of response to subunit inactivated influenza vaccine. TCRdb independently ran MiXCR on the RT-PCR reads; one entry per CDR3 protein. The repertoire holds approximately 500,000 distinct CDR3 sequences, with under 30% as singletons. The CDR3 length is 14 residues. V trimming: 1 base; J trimming: 7 bases; junction bases outside the gene matches: 5. Germline V gene sequence: CDR1 LGHNA, CDR2 YSLEER. This clonotype was counted only a few times. A further study also used this sample, focusing on T cells expressing NK-cell markers. That work contributes: Production of TCR beta cDNA relied on 5'RACE template switching with UMIs. Obtained from sorted CD3+CD56+NKG2C+, CD3+CD56+NKG2C- and CD3+CD56-NKG2C+ T cells were the TCR beta repertoires.

The TCR comes from a man aged 45 to 65 who received an inactivated influenza vaccine. This specimen was CD4+ T cells sorted from PBMCs, taken 11 to 12 days after vaccination. V is TRBV4-3 and J is TRBJ1-2; the match to TRBD1 covers 8 bases. This CDR3 is CASSQGTGYGGYTF. CDR3 DNA: TGCGCCAGCAGCCAAGGGACAGGGTACGGTGGCTACACCTTC.